This TCR beta chain was profiled in a study of cytomegalovirus exposure and HLA in healthy donors. Study-level findings and limits: Later work found most CMV-associated TCR beta chains apparently HLA-restricted. Analysis performed later found under 20,000 TCR beta sequences associated with HLA alleles at 0.05 false discovery rate. A later analysis linked a missense variant in DCLRE1C to the trimming of TCR beta V and J genes.

The ends lost 2 bases at V and 8 bases at J; junction bases unmatched: 8. The CDR3 loop spans 15 amino acids. Germline CDR1 LGHNA, CDR2 YNFKEQ. This PCR relied on a set of 60 Vbeta primers and 13 Jbeta primers. TCRdb's copy holds only in-frame clones and misses some; the assay was immunoSEQ multiplex PCR. The sample lists some 65,000 clones, less than 70% occurring once. A word on this clone: Its specificity is unknown.

The sequence was obtained from a man in his thirties or forties in good health and CMV-seronegative. V gene TRBV4-2 combines with J gene TRBJ1-4; the match to TRBD1 covers 7 bases. Specimen: PBMCs. The CDR3 spells CASSQIQGFGEKLFF. The CDR3 nucleotides read TGTGCCAGCAGCCAAATACAGGGGTTCGGAGAAAAACTGTTTTTT.